The 10 T cell receptor beta chains below were found in one sample sequenced in a study of shared clonotypes between healthy human individuals. Generated by immunoSEQ multiplex PCR, the TCRdb table keeps only in-frame clones and is missing some. The sample yields more than 1,200,000 clones, about 98.5% seen once. Material for sequencing was naive CD4+ T cells sorted from blood. The subset here: CD45RA+ positively selected. These receptors came from a man aged 25 to 45 in good health.

This chain uses TRBV9 with TRBJ1-5; TRBD1 might be the D (6 bases). Germline V gene lookup returns CDR1 SGDLS and CDR2 YYNGEE. Trimming removed 4 bases from V and 7 bases from J, with 15 bases in between. The CDR3 consists of 14 residues. The CDR3 DNA is TGTGCCAGCAGCCAAACAGGGAAGGGACAGCCCCAGCATTTT. This codes for CASSQTGKGQPQHF.

The V and J genes are TRBV5-4 and TRBJ2-5; 15 bases map to TRBD2. The germline gives CDR1 SGHNT, CDR2 YYREEE (reference sequence). This CDR3 has 18 residues. The V gene end was trimmed by 2 bases and the J gene end by 4 bases; junction bases not matched to a gene: 9. The CDR3 reads CASSLPGLAGGPGETQYF. DNA for the CDR3: TGTGCCAGCAGCTTACCGGGACTAGCGGGAGGACCGGGAGAGACCCAGTACTTC.

The chain is built from TRBV5-4 and TRBJ2-3; maybe TRBD2 (6 bases). This CDR3 is built from 16 residues. The V end was cut by 5 bases, the J end by 0 bases, with 16 bases between. The germline V gene has CDR1 SGHNT and CDR2 YYREEE (reference sequence). CDR3 region: CASRSGGRGSTDTQYF. CDR3 nucleotide sequence: TGTGCCAGCAGATCCGGGGGACGGGGAAGCACAGATACGCAGTATTTT. The full variable domain, completed using reference TRBV5-4 and TRBJ2-3, is ETGVTQSPTHLIKTRGQQVTLRCSSQSGHNTVSWYQQALGQGPQFIFQYYREEENGRGNFPPRFSGLQFPNYSSELNVNALELDDSALYLCASRSGGRGSTDTQYFGPGTRLTVL.

This clone was seen a few times. The sample contains more than one DNA sequence encoding this CDR3. The DNA for the CDR3 is TGCGCCAGCAGCACCGGGACTAGCGGTTACAATGAGCAGTTCTTC. Translating gives CASSTGTSGYNEQFF. The chain links TRBV5-1 to TRBJ2-1, with 11 bases fitting TRBD2. This CDR3 has 15 amino acids. Germline CDR1 is SGHRS and CDR2 is YFSETQ. Trimming cost V 4 bases and J 4 bases; bases outside gene matches: 4.

This clone was seen just once. The V gene is TRBV7-2, the J gene TRBJ2-2; D is undetermined. The germline V gene encodes CDR1 SGHTA and CDR2 FQGNSA. Trimming left V 5 bases short and J 7 bases short, with 14 bases between. There are 14 residues in the CDR3. The CDR3 bases are TGTGCCAGCAGCAGTCCCGGCAGTCACGGGGAGCTGTTTTTT. Protein sequence: CASSSPGSHGELFF.

This chain links TRBV5-4 with TRBJ1-3, with TRBD1 matching over 7 bases. V was clipped by 2 bases and J by 1 base; unmatched bases: 6. The CDR3 runs to 16 residues. Germline CDR1 is SGHNT and CDR2 is YYREEE (reference sequence). For the CDR3, the DNA is TGTGCCAGCAGCTTCGACAGGGATCAATCTGGAAACACCATATATTTT. This codes for CASSFDRDQSGNTIYF.

The chain carries TRBV6-1 and TRBJ2-1, with D possibly TRBD1 on 6 matching bases. Trimming pared 6 bases from V and 4 bases from J, leaving 10 bases between. From germline, CDR1 is MNHNS and CDR2 SASEGT. The CDR3 sequence is 13 residues long. CDR3 sequence reads: CASRNGQYNEQFF. In DNA, the CDR3 is TGTGCCAGCAGAAACGGACAGTACAATGAGCAGTTCTTC.

The V call is TRBV6-5, the J call TRBJ2-2; no clear D. CDR3 length equals 16 residues. V was pared by 0 bases and J by 1 base, with 9 bases between. Germline V lookup: CDR1 MNHEY, CDR2 SVGAGI. CDR3 region: CASSYSSPMNTGELFF. The CDR3 nucleotides are TGTGCCAGCAGTTACTCGTCACCAATGAACACCGGGGAGCTGTTTTTT.

In the case of this clone: Other DNA sequences within the sample encode an identical CDR3. This CDR3 reads CATSRDPGGTEAFF. The CDR3 nucleotides are TGTGCCACCAGCAGAGATCCCGGAGGCACTGAAGCTTTCTTT. V is TRBV15 and J is TRBJ1-1, with unresolved D. Germline V gene data show CDR1 as LNHNV and CDR2 as YYDKDF (reference sequence). The CDR3 runs to 14 residues. V gave up 0 bases and J gave up 4 bases, with 9 bases separating them.

As for this clone: The identical CDR3 is also encoded by other nucleotide sequences in the sample. This chain links TRBV7-2 with TRBJ2-2, with 12 nucleotides matching TRBD2. Looked up from germline, CDR1 is SGHTA and CDR2 is FQGNSA. After removal of 1 base from V and 1 base from J, the junction contained 4 bases not matched to a gene. This CDR3 has 18 amino acids. The CDR3 reads CASSLVPSGRVNTGELFF. The CDR3 DNA reads as TGTGCCAGCAGCTTAGTGCCTAGCGGGAGGGTGAACACCGGGGAGCTGTTTTTT.